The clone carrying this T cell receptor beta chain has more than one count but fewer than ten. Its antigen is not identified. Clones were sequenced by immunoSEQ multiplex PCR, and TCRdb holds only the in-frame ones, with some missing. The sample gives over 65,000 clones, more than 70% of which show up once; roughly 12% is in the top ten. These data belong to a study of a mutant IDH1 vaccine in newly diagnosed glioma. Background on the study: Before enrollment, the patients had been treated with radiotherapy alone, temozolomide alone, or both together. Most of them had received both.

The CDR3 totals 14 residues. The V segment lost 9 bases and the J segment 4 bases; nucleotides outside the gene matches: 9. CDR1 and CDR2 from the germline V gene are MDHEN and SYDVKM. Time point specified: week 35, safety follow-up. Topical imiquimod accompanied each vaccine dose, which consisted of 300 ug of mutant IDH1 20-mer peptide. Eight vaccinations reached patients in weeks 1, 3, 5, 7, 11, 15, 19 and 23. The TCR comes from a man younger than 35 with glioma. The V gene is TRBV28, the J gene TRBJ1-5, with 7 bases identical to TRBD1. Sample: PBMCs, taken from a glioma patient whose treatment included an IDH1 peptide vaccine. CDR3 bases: TGTGCCAGTTTCAGGGGGGGGGTAAATCAGCCCCAGCATTTT. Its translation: CASFRGGVNQPQHF.